The rows below give T cell receptor beta chains drawn from one sample of a study of T cell responses to AZD1222 COVID-19 vaccine. Here immunoSEQ multiplex PCR was the method, and the copy in TCRdb shows in-frame clones only, minus some. The table lists some 120,000 clones, roughly 85% of them singletons. Sequencing used peripheral blood, obtained on day 0 of AZD1222 vaccination. The receptors originated from an adult in good health. Each CDR3 is given with its conserved first and last residue. Each record gives: clone size, V gene, D gene, J gene, CDR3 protein, CDR3 DNA. A D gene is named only where the DNA matches it firmly. The size of a clone is reported for some rows only, either as once, few or many, or as a class for expanded clones.

clone size: few; V gene: TRBV13; D gene: TRBD1; J gene: TRBJ1-3; CDR3 protein: CASRKGGQGLRGGNTIYF; CDR3 DNA: TGTGCCAGCAGAAAAGGGGGACAGGGGCTGAGAGGTGGAAACACCATATATTTT
clone size: few; V gene: TRBV2; D gene: TRBD2; J gene: TRBJ2-7; CDR3 protein: CASTLAEGYEQYF; CDR3 DNA: TGTGCCAGCACTCTAGCGGAGGGCTACGAGCAGTACTTC
clone size: .; V gene: TRBV29-1; D gene: .; J gene: TRBJ2-1; CDR3 protein: CSVDPLNEQFF; CDR3 DNA: TGCAGCGTTGACCCCCTCAATGAGCAGTTCTTC
clone size: .; V gene: TRBV6-2/TRBV6-3; D gene: .; J gene: TRBJ1-1; CDR3 protein: CASSYSVGSMNTEAFF; CDR3 DNA: TGTGCCAGCAGTTACTCTGTCGGCTCCATGAACACTGAAGCTTTCTTT
clone size: .; V gene: TRBV30; D gene: .; J gene: TRBJ1-5; CDR3 protein: CAWSGGLISNQPQHF; CDR3 DNA: TGTGCCTGGAGTGGGGGATTAATTAGCAATCAGCCCCAGCATTTT
clone size: .; V gene: TRBV7-2; D gene: .; J gene: TRBJ1-1; CDR3 protein: CASSERTGLVNTEAFF; CDR3 DNA: TGTGCCAGCAGCGAAAGAACAGGGTTGGTGAACACTGAAGCTTTCTTT
clone size: .; V gene: TRBV7-3; D gene: TRBD1; J gene: TRBJ2-5; CDR3 protein: CASSPGTGKWETQYF; CDR3 DNA: TGTGCCAGCAGTCCTGGGACAGGGAAGTGGGAGACCCAGTACTTC
clone size: .; V gene: TRBV13; D gene: .; J gene: TRBJ1-4; CDR3 protein: CASSSPAGAGEKLFF; CDR3 DNA: TGTGCCAGCAGCTCCCCTGCAGGGGCGGGTGAAAAACTGTTTTTT
clone size: .; V gene: TRBV2; D gene: TRBD1; J gene: TRBJ2-3; CDR3 protein: CASSAPRDRVKADTQYF; CDR3 DNA: TGTGCCAGCAGTGCCCCAAGGGACAGGGTCAAGGCAGATACGCAGTATTTT
clone size: .; V gene: TRBV11-2; D gene: TRBD1; J gene: TRBJ1-3; CDR3 protein: CASTKGTGSGNTIYF; CDR3 DNA: TGTGCCAGCACCAAAGGGACAGGGTCTGGAAACACCATATATTTT
clone size: .; V gene: TRBV4-3; D gene: .; J gene: TRBJ2-2; CDR3 protein: CASSLRWGDTGELFF; CDR3 DNA: TGCGCCAGCAGCCTAAGATGGGGGGACACCGGGGAGCTGTTTTTT
clone size: .; V gene: TRBV5-4; D gene: .; J gene: TRBJ2-1; CDR3 protein: CASSVEYREQFF; CDR3 DNA: TGTGCCAGCAGCGTTGAATATCGTGAGCAGTTCTTC
clone size: few; V gene: TRBV9; D gene: .; J gene: TRBJ2-3; CDR3 protein: CASSVGNTQYF; CDR3 DNA: TGTGCCAGCAGCGTAGGGAATACGCAGTATTTT
clone size: .; V gene: TRBV20-1; D gene: .; J gene: TRBJ2-3; CDR3 protein: CSPGDADTQYF; CDR3 DNA: TGCAGTCCGGGGGATGCAGATACGCAGTATTTT
clone size: .; V gene: TRBV30; D gene: TRBD1; J gene: TRBJ1-1; CDR3 protein: CAWSVSGGLDTEAFF; CDR3 DNA: TGTGCCTGGAGTGTTTCAGGGGGCTTGGACACTGAAGCTTTCTTT
clone size: .; V gene: TRBV29-1; D gene: .; J gene: TRBJ2-7; CDR3 protein: CSVEKGVYEQYF; CDR3 DNA: TGCAGCGTTGAAAAGGGGGTCTACGAGCAGTACTTC
clone size: once; V gene: TRBV21-1; D gene: .; J gene: TRBJ1-1; CDR3 protein: CASSKDRVEAFF; CDR3 DNA: TGTGCCAGCAGCAAAGACAGGGTAGAAGCTTTCTTT
clone size: .; V gene: TRBV5-1; D gene: TRBD2; J gene: TRBJ2-3; CDR3 protein: CASSFGGGATDTQYF; CDR3 DNA: TGCGCCAGCAGCTTCGGCGGGGGGGCGACAGATACGCAGTATTTT
clone size: .; V gene: TRBV6-5; D gene: .; J gene: TRBJ1-1; CDR3 protein: CASSYSQGRTEAFF; CDR3 DNA: TGTGCCAGCAGTTACTCCCAGGGCCGCACTGAAGCTTTCTTT
clone size: once; V gene: TRBV4-2; D gene: TRBD1; J gene: TRBJ1-1; CDR3 protein: CASSQVDRALEAFF; CDR3 DNA: TGTGCCAGCAGCCAAGTCGACAGGGCCCTTGAAGCTTTCTTT
clone size: .; V gene: TRBV6-5; D gene: .; J gene: TRBJ2-2; CDR3 protein: CASSYRSGRDTGELFF; CDR3 DNA: TGTGCCAGCAGTTACAGATCAGGTCGAGACACCGGGGAGCTGTTTTTT
clone size: .; V gene: TRBV18; D gene: .; J gene: TRBJ2-6; CDR3 protein: CASSRKPGVSGANVLTF; CDR3 DNA: TGTGCCAGCTCACGTAAACCTGGAGTCTCTGGGGCCAACGTCCTGACTTTC
clone size: .; V gene: TRBV13; D gene: .; J gene: TRBJ2-7; CDR3 protein: CASSRPGGGVYEQYF; CDR3 DNA: TGTGCCAGCAGCCGTCCGGGTGGCGGTGTCTACGAGCAGTACTTC
clone size: .; V gene: TRBV24-1; D gene: .; J gene: TRBJ2-1; CDR3 protein: CATSGVTRTAQVIEQFF; CDR3 DNA: TGTGCCACCAGTGGAGTCACCCGGACCGCGCAAGTAATTGAGCAGTTCTTC
clone size: .; V gene: TRBV7-2; D gene: TRBD2; J gene: TRBJ2-1; CDR3 protein: CASSPGDLAGGNEQFF; CDR3 DNA: TGTGCCAGCAGCCCAGGGGACTTAGCGGGGGGCAATGAGCAGTTCTTC
clone size: .; V gene: TRBV15; D gene: .; J gene: TRBJ1-2; CDR3 protein: CATSRAGGGGVYGYTF; CDR3 DNA: TGTGCCACCAGCAGAGCTGGTGGAGGCGGGGTGTATGGCTACACCTTC
clone size: .; V gene: TRBV4-1; D gene: .; J gene: TRBJ1-2; CDR3 protein: CASSQQEGVGGYTF; CDR3 DNA: TGCGCCAGCAGCCAACAGGAGGGGGTAGGTGGCTACACCTTC
clone size: .; V gene: TRBV3-1/TRBV3-2; D gene: .; J gene: TRBJ1-2; CDR3 protein: CASSPEPGPNGYTF; CDR3 DNA: TGTGCCAGCAGCCCAGAGCCCGGACCGAATGGCTACACCTTC
clone size: .; V gene: TRBV18; D gene: .; J gene: TRBJ1-4; CDR3 protein: CASSPRDGRTATNEKLFF; CDR3 DNA: TGTGCCAGCTCACCAAGGGACGGCAGAACCGCAACTAATGAAAAACTGTTTTTT
clone size: .; V gene: TRBV5-3; D gene: .; J gene: TRBJ1-1; CDR3 protein: CARSFDKSSTEAFF; CDR3 DNA: TGTGCCAGAAGCTTCGACAAAAGCAGCACTGAAGCTTTCTTT
clone size: .; V gene: TRBV7-3; D gene: TRBD1; J gene: TRBJ2-7; CDR3 protein: CASSYNGQGFYEQYF; CDR3 DNA: TGTGCCAGCAGCTACAACGGACAGGGTTTCTACGAGCAGTACTTC
clone size: .; V gene: TRBV20-1; D gene: TRBD1; J gene: TRBJ1-2; CDR3 protein: CSASNRGGYTF; CDR3 DNA: TGCAGTGCTAGTAACAGGGGTGGCTACACCTTC
clone size: once; V gene: TRBV6-5; D gene: TRBD1; J gene: TRBJ1-1; CDR3 protein: CASGSGGTATTEAFF; CDR3 DNA: TGTGCCAGCGGATCGGGGGGGACAGCGACCACTGAAGCTTTCTTT
clone size: few; V gene: TRBV7-2; D gene: .; J gene: TRBJ2-3; CDR3 protein: CASTELGGGADTQYF; CDR3 DNA: TGTGCCAGCACCGAGTTAGGGGGGGGCGCAGATACGCAGTATTTT
clone size: .; V gene: TRBV7-2; D gene: .; J gene: TRBJ1-1; CDR3 protein: CASSLVTGANTEAFF; CDR3 DNA: TGTGCCAGCAGCTTAGTAACGGGGGCGAACACTGAAGCTTTCTTT
clone size: .; V gene: TRBV11-2; D gene: TRBD1; J gene: TRBJ1-2; CDR3 protein: CASSPTRTGRDYGYTF; CDR3 DNA: TGTGCCAGCAGCCCGACTAGGACAGGGAGGGACTATGGCTACACCTTC
clone size: .; V gene: TRBV7-2; D gene: .; J gene: TRBJ2-7; CDR3 protein: CASSPTATRGTYEQYF; CDR3 DNA: TGTGCCAGCAGCCCGACTGCGACTAGGGGCACCTACGAGCAGTACTTC
clone size: .; V gene: TRBV30; D gene: .; J gene: TRBJ1-6; CDR3 protein: CAWSRPPGSSYNSPLHF; CDR3 DNA: TGTGCCTGGAGTCGCCCCCCCGGGAGCTCCTATAATTCACCCCTCCACTTT
clone size: .; V gene: TRBV15; D gene: .; J gene: TRBJ2-3; CDR3 protein: CATSTTTGGSTDTQYF; CDR3 DNA: TGTGCCACCTCCACGACAACGGGGGGCAGCACAGATACGCAGTATTTT
clone size: .; V gene: TRBV3-1/TRBV3-2; D gene: TRBD1; J gene: TRBJ2-3; CDR3 protein: CASSQDLTGGETDTQYF; CDR3 DNA: TGTGCCAGCAGCCAAGATTTGACAGGGGGCGAGACAGATACGCAGTATTTT
clone size: .; V gene: TRBV28; D gene: .; J gene: TRBJ2-1; CDR3 protein: CASSPGTYNNEQFF; CDR3 DNA: TGTGCCAGCAGTCCCGGGACATACAACAATGAGCAGTTCTTC
clone size: .; V gene: TRBV27; D gene: TRBD1; J gene: TRBJ2-6; CDR3 protein: CASSFGQGGSSSGANVLTF; CDR3 DNA: TGTGCCAGCAGTTTCGGACAGGGGGGATCAAGCTCTGGGGCCAACGTCCTGACTTTC
clone size: .; V gene: TRBV9; D gene: TRBD1; J gene: TRBJ1-5; CDR3 protein: CASSVGTGNSNQPQHF; CDR3 DNA: TGTGCCAGCAGCGTTGGGACAGGTAATAGCAATCAGCCCCAGCATTTT
clone size: .; V gene: TRBV5-1; D gene: .; J gene: TRBJ1-4; CDR3 protein: CASSSMGGAEKLFF; CDR3 DNA: TGCGCCAGCAGCTCCATGGGGGGGGCAGAAAAACTGTTTTTT
clone size: .; V gene: TRBV11-2; D gene: TRBD1; J gene: TRBJ1-2; CDR3 protein: CASSLEQGAVGSLGYTF; CDR3 DNA: TGTGCCAGCAGCTTAGAGCAGGGGGCGGTAGGTAGCCTTGGCTACACCTTC
clone size: .; V gene: TRBV24-1; D gene: .; J gene: TRBJ2-7; CDR3 protein: CATTGLLGEQYF; CDR3 DNA: TGTGCCACCACGGGACTTCTCGGGGAGCAGTACTTC
clone size: .; V gene: TRBV10-3; D gene: TRBD1; J gene: TRBJ2-7; CDR3 protein: CAISDPGQGTVYEQYF; CDR3 DNA: TGTGCCATCAGTGACCCCGGACAGGGCACCGTCTACGAGCAGTACTTC
clone size: .; V gene: TRBV18; D gene: .; J gene: TRBJ1-2; CDR3 protein: CASSSLGDYGYTF; CDR3 DNA: TGTGCCAGCTCCAGCCTCGGGGACTATGGCTACACCTTC
clone size: .; V gene: TRBV23-1; D gene: TRBD1; J gene: TRBJ2-4; CDR3 protein: CASSSPRPGQSRGSAKNIQYF; CDR3 DNA: TGCGCCAGCAGTTCCCCGAGACCGGGACAGAGTCGAGGTTCAGCCAAAAACATTCAGTACTTC
clone size: .; V gene: TRBV3-1/TRBV3-2; D gene: .; J gene: TRBJ1-1; CDR3 protein: CASSQPGVNTEAFF; CDR3 DNA: TGTGCCAGCAGCCAACCTGGGGTGAACACTGAAGCTTTCTTT
clone size: .; V gene: TRBV6-5; D gene: .; J gene: TRBJ1-2; CDR3 protein: CASSSSSSGGNYGYTF; CDR3 DNA: TGTGCCAGCAGTTCCTCTTCGTCAGGAGGTAACTATGGCTACACCTTC
clone size: .; V gene: TRBV21-1; D gene: .; J gene: TRBJ2-3; CDR3 protein: CASSKGGTSGTDTQYF; CDR3 DNA: TGTGCCAGCAGCAAAGGAGGGACTAGCGGCACAGATACGCAGTATTTT
clone size: .; V gene: TRBV5-6; D gene: TRBD2; J gene: TRBJ2-1; CDR3 protein: CASMKPGLDAEQFF; CDR3 DNA: TGTGCCAGCATGAAACCGGGACTAGACGCTGAGCAGTTCTTC
clone size: few; V gene: TRBV4-3; D gene: TRBD1; J gene: TRBJ1-1; CDR3 protein: CASSQEMSRGRGTEAFF; CDR3 DNA: TGCGCCAGCAGCCAAGAAATGTCGAGGGGGCGAGGCACTGAAGCTTTCTTT
clone size: .; V gene: TRBV6-2/TRBV6-3; D gene: TRBD2; J gene: TRBJ2-7; CDR3 protein: CASGLAGGGEQYF; CDR3 DNA: TGTGCCAGCGGCCTAGCGGGAGGAGGGGAGCAGTACTTC
clone size: once; V gene: TRBV14; D gene: .; J gene: TRBJ2-7; CDR3 protein: CASSHWTAAYEQYF; CDR3 DNA: TGTGCCAGCAGCCACTGGACAGCGGCCTACGAGCAGTACTTC
clone size: .; V gene: TRBV18; D gene: TRBD1; J gene: TRBJ1-4; CDR3 protein: CASSQLGTGTNEKLFF; CDR3 DNA: TGTGCCAGCTCACAACTTGGGACAGGGACTAATGAAAAACTGTTTTTT
clone size: .; V gene: TRBV5-3; D gene: .; J gene: TRBJ1-1; CDR3 protein: CARSLCRGPSEAFF; CDR3 DNA: TGTGCCAGAAGCTTGTGTCGTGGCCCCTCGGAAGCTTTCTTT
clone size: .; V gene: TRBV19; D gene: .; J gene: TRBJ1-2; CDR3 protein: CASSSRGRANYGYTF; CDR3 DNA: TGTGCCAGTAGTAGCAGAGGCAGGGCCAACTATGGCTACACCTTC